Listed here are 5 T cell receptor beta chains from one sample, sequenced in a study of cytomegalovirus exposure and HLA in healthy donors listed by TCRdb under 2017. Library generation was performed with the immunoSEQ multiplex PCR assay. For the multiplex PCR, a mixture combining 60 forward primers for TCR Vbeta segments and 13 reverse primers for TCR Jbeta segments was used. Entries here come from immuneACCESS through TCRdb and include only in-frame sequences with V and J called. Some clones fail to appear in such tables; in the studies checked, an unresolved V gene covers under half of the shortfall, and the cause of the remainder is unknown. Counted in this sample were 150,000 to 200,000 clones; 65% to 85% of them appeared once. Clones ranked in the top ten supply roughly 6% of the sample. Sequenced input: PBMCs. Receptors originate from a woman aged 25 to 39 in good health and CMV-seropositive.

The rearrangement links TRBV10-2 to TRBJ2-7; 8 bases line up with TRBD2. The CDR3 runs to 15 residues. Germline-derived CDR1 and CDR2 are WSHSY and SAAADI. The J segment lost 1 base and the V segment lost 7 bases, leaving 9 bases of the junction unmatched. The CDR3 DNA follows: TGCGCCAGCACGGGAGGGACAAGCCCTTCCTACGAGCAGTACTTC. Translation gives CASTGGTSPSYEQYF.

The CDR3 region is CASSLKTGGSTEAFF. DNA of the CDR3: TGCGCCAGCAGCTTGAAGACGGGAGGGAGCACTGAAGCTTTCTTT. This chain links TRBV5-1 with TRBJ1-1; D uncertain. V shed 1 base and J shed 4 bases, with 14 bases lying between them. Germline loops: CDR1 SGHRS, CDR2 YFSETQ. The CDR3 is 15 amino acids.

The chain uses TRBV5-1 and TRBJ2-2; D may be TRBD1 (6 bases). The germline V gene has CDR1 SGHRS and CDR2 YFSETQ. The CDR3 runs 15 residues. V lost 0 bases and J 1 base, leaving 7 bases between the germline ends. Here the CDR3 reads CASSLDRENTGELFF. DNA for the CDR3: TGCGCCAGCAGCTTGGACAGGGAGAACACCGGGGAGCTGTTTTTT.

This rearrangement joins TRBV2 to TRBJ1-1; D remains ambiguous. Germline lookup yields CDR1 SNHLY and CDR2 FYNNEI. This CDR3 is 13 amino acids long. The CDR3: CISSGDLNTEAFF. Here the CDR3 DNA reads TGTATCTCGAGCGGAGACCTGAACACTGAAGCTTTCTTT.

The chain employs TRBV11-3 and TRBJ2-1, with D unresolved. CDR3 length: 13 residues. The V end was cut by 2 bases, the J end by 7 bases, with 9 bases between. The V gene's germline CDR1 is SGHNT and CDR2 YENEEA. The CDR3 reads CASSLRGPNEQFF. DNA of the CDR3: TGTGCCAGCAGCTTACGTGGGCCTAATGAGCAGTTCTTC.